The 11 T cell receptor beta chains given below trace back to one sample, sequenced in a study of post-analysis software for immune sequencing data. Their recognized antigens are unknown. Researchers reported that TCR beta cDNA libraries carried unique molecular identifiers. TCRdb called the PCR reads again in MiXCR, with one record for every CDR3 protein. The repertoire holds approximately 460,000 distinct CDR3 sequences, with approximately 46% as singletons. Study findings and constraints: Patients had higher frequencies than controls of about five TRBV segments, including TRBV5-6, TRBV5-1 and TRBV20-1.

The sample consisted of blood. Source of these receptors: a girl aged 10 to 17 with multiple sclerosis.

The chain uses TRBV4-3 and TRBJ2-7, with D perhaps matching TRBD1 (6 bases). The CDR3 has 17 residues. V dropped 3 bases and J dropped 2 bases, with 20 bases sitting between them. The germline CDR1 and CDR2 sequences are LGHNA and YSLEER. CDR3 sequence (DNA): TGCGCCAGCAGCCACAGACCCCCAGGGGAAGGAACCTACGAGCAGTACTTC. Translated, it gives CASSHRPPGEGTYEQYF.

This rearrangement joins TRBV5-1 to TRBJ2-7, with a possible D match to TRBD1 (6 bases). Germline V lookup: CDR1 SGHRS, CDR2 YFSETQ. The germline V and J ends were trimmed by 5 bases and 7 bases, with 22 bases remaining between them. This CDR3 spans 15 amino acids. This CDR3 reads CASSQEVGAPGEQYF. CDR3 sequence (DNA): TGCGCCAGCAGTCAAGAGGTGGGGGCGCCAGGAGAGCAGTACTTC.

The CDR3 here is CASSLGPGSYEQYF. DNA of the CDR3: TGTGCCAGCAGCCTGGGACCAGGTTCCTACGAGCAGTACTTC. This chain joins TRBV21-1 and TRBJ2-7; no DNA check was done on the table's D call, TRBD1. TRBV21-1 corresponds to a pseudogene. The CDR3 contains 14 residues.

This clonotype was detected only a few times. This chain links TRBV10-3 with TRBJ2-5; weak D call: TRBD1 (6 bases). The CDR3 sequence is 15 residues long. The V and J ends lost 3 bases and 4 bases respectively, with 15 bases between them. Looked up from germline, CDR1 is ENHRY and CDR2 is SYGVKD. In DNA form, the CDR3 reads TGTGCCATCAGTGAAGATTCAGGGGCGGTAGAGACCCAGTACTTC. It is translated as CAISEDSGAVETQYF.

This clonotype was detected a few times. The rearrangement joins TRBV5-1 to TRBJ2-3; D call uncertain. Trimming took 10 bases from V and 2 from J, leaving 8 bases between them. Per germline, CDR1 SGHRS and CDR2 YFSETQ. The CDR3 runs to 11 residues. The CDR3 nucleotides are TGCGCCTCTCGATACACAGATACGCAGTATTTT. It translates to CASRYTDTQYF.

The chain joins TRBV20-1 to TRBJ2-1, with TRBD2 matching 13 bases. The CDR3 covers 16 residues. From germline, CDR1 is DFQATT and CDR2 SNEGSKA (reference sequence). The ends lost 2 bases at V and 9 bases at J; junction bases unmatched: 10. CDR3 nucleotide sequence: TGCAGTGCTAGATCCATACTAGCGGGAGGGCCGGGTGAGCAGTTCTTC. This codes for CSARSILAGGPGEQFF.

The V and J genes are TRBV7-3 and TRBJ2-4, with D tentatively TRBD2 (6 bases). CDR3 size: 13 residues. V lost 9 bases, J lost 11 bases, and 20 bases lay in between. Germline V gives CDR1 SGHTA, CDR2 FQGTGA. CDR3 DNA: TGTGCCAGTGGCCTGAATAGCGGAAGTCTTCAGTACTTC. Protein product: CASGLNSGSLQYF.

The chain links TRBV12-3 or TRBV12-4 to TRBJ1-2; TRBD1 matches 8 bases. CDR3 length equals 13 residues. J was trimmed by 7 bases and V by 5 bases; bases with no gene match: 6. The DNA for the CDR3 is TGTGCCAGCAGTCCGGGGACAGGCCTTGGCTACACCTTC. Residues: CASSPGTGLGYTF.

The chain employs TRBV6-1 and TRBJ1-5; possibly TRBD1 for D (5 bases). This CDR3 spans 14 amino acids. Trimming removed 10 bases from V and 5 bases from J, with 18 bases in between. Germline V gene lookup returns CDR1 MNHNS and CDR2 SASEGT. CDR3 bases: TGTGCCACCGGGGAGGAGGGGAGGGATCAGCCCCAGCATTTT. Translation: CATGEEGRDQPQHF.

V gene TRBV6-2 or TRBV6-3 combines with J gene TRBJ1-2; maybe TRBD1 (5 bases). The CDR3 is made up of 13 amino acids. The germline V gene has CDR1 MNHEY and CDR2 SVGEGT. V was pared by 2 bases and J by 4 bases, with 8 bases between. CDR3 in DNA: TGTGCCAGCAGTTACCGGGACGGCTATGGCTACACCTTC. Its protein is CASSYRDGYGYTF.

This clonotype was detected a few times. The chain joins TRBV4-1 to TRBJ2-7, with 8 bases fitting TRBD2. Unmatched junction bases numbered 10, after V lost 0 bases and J lost 6 bases. The V gene's germline CDR1 is MGHRA and CDR2 YSYEKL. The CDR3 has 16 residues. CDR3 bases: TGCGCCAGCAGCCAAGATCTATCCGGGAGGGGTTTCGAGCAGTACTTC. Its protein product is CASSQDLSGRGFEQYF.